This TCR beta chain was sequenced during a study of PD-1 blockade in classical Hodgkin lymphoma. Every patient experienced relapse after autologous stem cell transplantation, and brentuximab vedotin exposure varied. V shed 6 bases, J shed 0 bases, and the junction held 7 bases outside the gene matches. The CDR3 sequence is 15 residues long. Germline loops: CDR1 SGHAT, CDR2 FQDESV (reference sequence). The assay was immunoSEQ multiplex PCR, and TCRdb's table has in-frame clones only and misses some. The sample has about 11,000 clones, roughly 75% seen once. This sequence was found in a human donor with classical Hodgkin lymphoma. The source material was peripheral blood mononuclear cells (PBMCs), sampled at baseline. The chain carries TRBV11-1 and TRBJ1-2; 7 bases fit TRBD1. The chain's CDR3 is CASSLTGETNYGYTF. The CDR3 DNA reads as TGTGCCAGCAGTCTAACAGGGGAAACTAACTATGGCTACACCTTC. Full variable domain (rest looked up from reference TRBV11-1 and TRBJ1-2): EAEVAQSPRYKITEKSQAVAFWCDPISGHATLYWYRQILGQGPELLVQFQDESVVDDSQLPKDRFSAERLKGVDSTLKIQPAELGDSAMYLCASSLTGETNYGYTFGSGTRLTVV.